These 5 T cell receptor beta chains share one sample of origin, sequenced in a study of neoadjuvant anti-PD-1 for oral cavity cancer (TCRdb year 2021). The method was the immunoSEQ multiplex PCR assay. The table was pulled from immuneACCESS by TCRdb, which kept in-frame rearrangements only. Such tables lose some clones; where checked, under half of the loss comes from unresolved V genes, and the rest has no known cause. The sample yields 55,000 to 80,000 clones; roughly nine tenths were counted once. Roughly 2.9% of the sample lies in the top ten. Taken with the paper, the label for time point translates to: after neoadjuvant nivolumab, at surgical resection. The sample consisted of PBMCs, taken after nivolumab (anti-PD-1) treatment. The receptors originated from a person aged 35-79 years with oral cavity squamous cell carcinoma.

The J gene is TRBJ1-2, the V gene TRBV15; D is unclear. The CDR3 sequence is 14 residues long. Germline CDR1 and CDR2: LNHNV and YYDKDF (reference sequence). Trimming stripped 2 bases from V and 3 bases from J, with 10 bases between. The CDR3 DNA reads TGTGCCACCAGCAGACCAGGCGGGGACTATGGCTACACCTTC. It is translated as CATSRPGGDYGYTF.

This clone is a singleton in its sample. The chain is built from TRBV4-1 and TRBJ2-2; 7 bases are shared with TRBD2. Germline trimming cut 2 bases from V and 5 bases from J; bases unmatched to any gene: 5. Per the germline V gene, CDR1 is MGHRA and CDR2 is YSYEKL. The CDR3 covers 15 residues. The CDR3 nucleotides are TGCGCCAGCAGCCAACGAGCGGGGACGACCGGGGAGCTGTTTTTT. It specifies CASSQRAGTTGELFF.

The chain joins TRBV30 to TRBJ1-5; TRBD1 might be the D (6 bases). This CDR3 region has 13 residues. CDR1 is GTSNPN and CDR2 is SVGIG in the germline V gene (reference sequence). V was shortened by 3 bases and J by 6 bases, with 12 bases between the two germline ends. The CDR3: CAWRGQGSQPQHF. Written as DNA, the CDR3 is TGTGCCTGGAGGGGCCAGGGGTCTCAGCCCCAGCATTTT.

The chain uses TRBV5-1 and TRBJ2-1; D may match TRBD1 or TRBD2 (5 bases each). Trimming stripped 5 bases from V and 1 base from J, with 10 bases between. The germline V gene has CDR1 SGHRS and CDR2 YFSETQ. This CDR3 comprises 14 residues. CDR3 protein: CASRGVGSYNEQFF. The CDR3 DNA reads TGCGCCAGCAGGGGGGTCGGGTCCTACAATGAGCAGTTCTTC.

The V and J genes are TRBV5-1 and TRBJ2-7; D tentatively fits TRBD1 or TRBD2 (5 bases each). Trimming took off 2 bases at V and 2 bases at J, with 11 bases between the two ends. Germline V gives CDR1 SGHRS, CDR2 YFSETQ. The CDR3 extends over 14 amino acids. The CDR3 loop reads CASSFSPGPYEQYF. CDR3 DNA sequence: TGCGCCAGCAGCTTTTCCCCGGGGCCCTACGAGCAGTACTTC.